The 31 T cell receptor beta chains reported below all come from one sample, sequenced in a study of blood T cell repertoires in COVID-19. TCRdb's copy holds only in-frame clones and misses some; the assay was immunoSEQ multiplex PCR. The sample lists fewer than 300,000 clones; approximately 85% were seen once. Sequencing was performed on PBMCs or T cells enriched from blood (not recorded which). The source of these receptors is a woman aged 25-40 years who had recovered from COVID-19.

DNA of the CDR3: TGCGCCAGTACCCCCCAGGGCCTAACTAATGAAAAACTGTTTTTT. It yields the protein CASTPQGLTNEKLFF. V and J are TRBV5-1 and TRBJ1-4; the D gene is possibly TRBD1 (5 bases). CDR3 length equals 15 residues. Per the germline V gene, CDR1 is SGHRS and CDR2 is YFSETQ. Trimming removed 8 bases at V and 1 base at J, with 15 bases between.

This sequence joins TRBV7-9 and TRBJ2-5; TRBD2 matches at 11 bases. The CDR3 sequence is 14 residues long. Trimming removed 8 bases from V and 3 bases from J; junction bases left unmatched: 5. Germline CDR1 SEHNR, CDR2 FQNEAQ (reference sequence). DNA of the CDR3: TGTGCCAGCCGCTCGGGACTAGCGGAAGAGACCCAGTACTTC. This encodes CASRSGLAEETQYF.

This sequence joins TRBV9 and TRBJ1-5, with D unresolved. This CDR3 region has 13 residues. CDR1 SGDLS and CDR2 YYNGEE come from the germline V gene. Trimming cost V 4 bases and J 8 bases, with 13 bases left between them. As DNA, the CDR3 is TGTGCCAGCAGCCCCCGGGGAGGTGAGCCCCAGCATTTT. Translating it yields CASSPRGGEPQHF. Based on the CDR3 plus reference TRBV9 and TRBJ1-5, the full variable domain is DSGVTQTPKHLITATGQRVTLRCSPRSGDLSVYWYQQSLDQGLQFLIQYYNGEERAKGNILERFSAQQFPDLHSELNLSSLELGDSALYFCASSPRGGEPQHFGDGTRLSIL.

This chain connects TRBV3-1 (or the pseudogene TRBV3-2) to TRBJ2-1; TRBD2 agrees at 13 bases. Looked up from germline, CDR1 is LGHDT and CDR2 is YNNKEL (reference sequence). After removal of 4 bases from V and 5 bases from J, the junction contained 8 bases not matched to a gene. The CDR3 extends over 17 amino acids. CDR3 nucleotide sequence: TGTGCCAGCAGCCGCAAACTAGCGGGAGGGCCCCACAATGAGCAGTTCTTC. Amino acids: CASSRKLAGGPHNEQFF.

This chain connects TRBV6-6 to TRBJ2-7; D is possibly TRBD2 (5 bases). This CDR3 has 15 amino acids. Germline values: CDR1 MNHNY, CDR2 SVGAGI (reference sequence). V was trimmed by 5 bases and J by 5 bases, leaving 19 bases between them. The CDR3 here is CASSGPRGGLHEQYF. The CDR3 nucleotides are TGTGCCAGCAGTGGCCCACGGGGTGGTTTACACGAGCAGTACTTC.

As to this clone: Compared with germline, one end of the junction differs, possibly owing to a read error. J is TRBJ1-5 and V is TRBV28, with 8 bases matching TRBD1. CDR3 length equals 13 residues. In germline, CDR1 is MDHEN, CDR2 SYDVKM. The CDR3 sequence is CASSRGGDRPSSF. The CDR3 region has the DNA TGTGCCAGCAGCCGTGGGGGGGACAGGCCCTCGTCATTT.

V and J are TRBV6-6 and TRBJ2-7, with D tentatively TRBD1 (6 bases). Trimming cost V 5 bases and J 2 bases, with 13 bases left between them. The CDR3 consists of 14 residues. In germline, CDR1 is MNHNY, CDR2 SVGAGI (reference sequence). The CDR3 DNA is TGTGCCAGCAGTCCGGCCCAGGGGCCCTACGAGCAGTACTTC. Its protein is CASSPAQGPYEQYF.

The V gene is TRBV25-1, the J gene TRBJ2-7; 7 nucleotides line up with TRBD1. This CDR3 has 18 amino acids. V gave up 6 bases and J gave up 2 bases; unmatched junction bases: 19. Looked up from germline, CDR1 is MGHDK and CDR2 is SYGVNS. CDR3 in amino acids: CASRPRRPIQGSPYEQYF. CDR3 nucleotide sequence: TGTGCCAGCAGGCCTCGTCGACCAATACAGGGGTCACCCTACGAGCAGTACTTC.

The chain recombines TRBV10-2 with TRBJ2-3, with TRBD2 matching over 7 bases. The germline V gene encodes CDR1 WSHSY and CDR2 SAAADI. The length of the CDR3 is 15 residues. Unmatched junction bases numbered 5, after V lost 2 bases and J lost 3 bases. This chain's CDR3 is CASSEGSGWTDTQYF. The CDR3 coding sequence is TGCGCCAGCAGTGAGGGTAGCGGGTGGACAGATACGCAGTATTTT.

This chain joins TRBV6-5 and TRBJ1-4; 10 bases are a match to TRBD1. The CDR3 is made up of 15 amino acids. V lost 6 bases and J lost 8; bases outside the gene matches: 9. CDR1 is MNHEY and CDR2 is SVGAGI in the germline V gene. CDR3 sequence (DNA): TGTGCCAGCAGGTATACGACAGGGGGCAGCGAAAAACTGTTTTTT. Protein product: CASRYTTGGSEKLFF.

The rearrangement uses TRBV11-2 and TRBJ1-3, with unresolved D. CDR1 and CDR2 from the germline V gene are SGHAT and FQNNGV. V lost 5 bases to trimming and J lost 4 bases, with 12 bases between them. The CDR3 sequence is 14 residues long. The CDR3 sequence: CASSVAGAGNTIYF. The DNA of the CDR3 is TGTGCCAGCAGCGTAGCGGGAGCCGGAAACACCATATATTTT.

The chain carries TRBV5-4 and TRBJ1-2, with TRBD1 as a possible D gene (6 bases). V was pared by 7 bases and J by 4 bases, with 17 bases between. The germline gives CDR1 SGHNT, CDR2 YYREEE (reference sequence). This CDR3 spans 14 amino acids. CDR3 residues: CASHSQGPVYGYTF. DNA of the CDR3: TGTGCCAGCCACTCGCAGGGGCCGGTCTATGGCTACACCTTC. The full variable domain, rest sourced from reference TRBV5-4 and TRBJ1-2, is ETGVTQSPTHLIKTRGQQVTLRCSSQSGHNTVSWYQQALGQGPQFIFQYYREEENGRGNFPPRFSGLQFPNYSSELNVNALELDDSALYLCASHSQGPVYGYTFGSGTRLTVV.

This sequence joins TRBV12-3 or TRBV12-4 and TRBJ2-1; TRBD1 matches at 7 bases. V trimming: 6 bases; J trimming: 8 bases; junction bases outside the gene matches: 7. This CDR3 is built from 13 residues. CDR3 DNA: TGTGCCAGCAGCTTCCCGGACAGGTATGAGCAGTTCTTC. Encoded protein: CASSFPDRYEQFF.

The rearrangement uses TRBV30 and TRBJ1-1; weak D call: TRBD1 (6 bases). The germline CDR1 and CDR2 sequences are GTSNPN and SVGIG (reference sequence). This CDR3 comprises 11 residues. Trimming removed 5 bases from V and 4 bases from J, with 8 bases in between. CDR3 residues: CAWRGATEAFF. The CDR3 region has the DNA TGTGCCTGGCGGGGGGCCACTGAAGCTTTCTTT.

Worth noting for this clone: Within the sample, other DNA sequences also encode this same CDR3. The chain couples TRBV5-1 to TRBJ1-6; 10 bases are shared with TRBD1. This CDR3 has 17 residues. Germline CDR1 and CDR2: SGHRS and YFSETQ. With 0 bases clipped from V and 3 bases from J, the junction kept 3 bases outside the gene matches. CDR3 in DNA: TGCGCCAGCAGCTTGGAGGGGACAGGGGTCTATAATTCACCCCTCCACTTT. This encodes CASSLEGTGVYNSPLHF.

The chain has TRBV15 and TRBJ1-2, with D possibly matching TRBD1 (6 bases). Between the trimmed V and J ends, which lost 0 bases and 7 bases, there was a span of 9 bases. CDR1 and CDR2 (germline): LNHNV, YYDKDF (reference sequence). The CDR3 covers 13 residues. The CDR3 is CATSREQGAGYTF. The DNA of the CDR3 is TGTGCCACCAGCAGAGAACAGGGAGCTGGCTACACCTTC.

This clone has just one count. The chain joins TRBV3-1 (or the pseudogene TRBV3-2) to TRBJ2-4; maybe TRBD2 (6 bases). V lost 4 bases and J 2 bases, leaving 18 bases between the germline ends. CDR1 is LGHDT and CDR2 is YNNKEL in the germline V gene (reference sequence). The CDR3 length is 17 residues. In nucleotides, the CDR3 is TGTGCCAGCAGCCTAGGGTGGAGGGGTCGAACCAAAAACATTCAGTACTTC. Its protein product is CASSLGWRGRTKNIQYF.

The chain uses TRBV6-2 or TRBV6-3 and TRBJ2-3; TRBD2 is a possible D gene (6 bases). The CDR3 is made up of 17 amino acids. V lost 3 bases and J 2 bases, leaving 18 bases between the germline ends. Germline loops: CDR1 MNHEY, CDR2 SVGEGT. CDR3 in amino acids: CASSYGGNAGFTDTQYF. The CDR3 nucleotides are TGTGCCAGCAGTTATGGGGGGAATGCGGGATTCACAGATACGCAGTATTTT.

V and J are TRBV7-9 and TRBJ2-2, with a possible D match to TRBD2 (6 bases). The CDR3 contains 14 residues. With 2 bases removed from V and 6 bases from J, the gap between germline ends came to 10 bases. Germline loops: CDR1 SEHNR, CDR2 FQNEAQ (reference sequence). CDR3 DNA: TGTGCCAGCAGCTTATCGAGCGGGTCCGGGGAGCTGTTTTTT. It specifies CASSLSSGSGELFF.

The chain links TRBV3-1 (or the pseudogene TRBV3-2) to TRBJ1-4, with D possibly being TRBD1 (5 bases). This CDR3 comprises 15 residues. Between the trimmed V and J ends, which lost 10 bases and 0 bases, there was a span of 15 bases. CDR1 is LGHDT and CDR2 is YNNKEL in the germline V gene (reference sequence). CDR3: CATRLTASTNEKLFF. The CDR3 DNA is TGTGCCACGAGGCTGACAGCCTCAACTAATGAAAAACTGTTTTTT.

V and J are TRBV5-1 and TRBJ1-2; D might be TRBD1 (6 bases). Trimming removed 3 bases from V and 4 bases from J, with 16 bases in between. Germline V gene data show CDR1 as SGHRS and CDR2 as YFSETQ. The CDR3 is made up of 15 amino acids. The CDR3 bases are TGCGCCAGCAGCTATATTGGGGACAACGTCTATGGCTACACCTTC. Translating it yields CASSYIGDNVYGYTF.

V gene TRBV7-9 combines with J gene TRBJ2-1; 8 bases agree with TRBD2. V dropped 8 bases and J dropped 4; count of bases not matched to a gene: 7. The CDR3 is 14 residues long. Germline V gene sequence: CDR1 SEHNR, CDR2 FQNEAQ (reference sequence). For the CDR3, the DNA is TGTGCCAGCCTCCGAAGCGGGGGATACAATGAGCAGTTCTTC. Protein sequence: CASLRSGGYNEQFF.

The genes are TRBV5-1 and TRBJ2-5; TRBD1 agrees at 9 bases. CDR3 size: 13 residues. Per the germline V gene, CDR1 is SGHRS and CDR2 is YFSETQ. Trimming cost V 2 bases and J 4 bases; bases outside gene matches: 0. The CDR3 spells CASSLQGAETQYF. CDR3 DNA: TGCGCCAGCAGCTTACAGGGGGCAGAGACCCAGTACTTC.

Comment on this clone: This CDR3 is also generated by other DNA sequences in the sample. The gene calls are TRBV28 and TRBJ1-1, with D hard to call. Germline V CDR1 and CDR2: MDHEN, SYDVKM. V lost 2 bases to trimming and J lost 2 bases, with 6 bases between them. The CDR3 loop spans 13 amino acids. This CDR3 reads CASSLRQNTEAFF. The CDR3 DNA reads as TGTGCCAGCAGTTTACGACAAAACACTGAAGCTTTCTTT. The complete variable domain, with remaining parts taken from reference TRBV28 and TRBJ1-1, reads DVKVTQSSRYLVKRTGEKVFLECVQDMDHENMFWYRQDPGLGLRLIYFSYDVKMKEKGDIPEGYSVSREKKERFSLILESASTNQTSMYLCASSLRQNTEAFFGQGTRLTVV.

This sequence joins TRBV11-2 and TRBJ2-7, with D perhaps TRBD1 (5 bases). The CDR3 has 14 residues. The V end lost 5 bases, the J end lost 2 bases, and 13 bases lay between the germline ends. Germline V gene lookup returns CDR1 SGHAT and CDR2 FQNNGV. The CDR3 loop reads CASSEIQATYEQYF. The CDR3 DNA sequence: TGTGCCAGCAGCGAAATACAGGCCACCTACGAGCAGTACTTC.

This sequence joins TRBV5-1 and TRBJ1-2; D gene uncertain. Trimming took 4 bases from V and 4 from J, leaving 14 bases between them. CDR1 is SGHRS, CDR2 YFSETQ, per germline. This CDR3 has 14 amino acids. CDR3 coding DNA: TGCGCCAGCAGCCTTGGGGAGGGAGCCTATGGCTACACCTTC. Amino acid sequence: CASSLGEGAYGYTF. Drawing the rest from reference TRBV5-1 and TRBJ1-2, the complete variable domain is KAGVTQTPRYLIKTRGQQVTLSCSPISGHRSVSWYQQTPGQGLQFLFEYFSETQRNKGNFPGRFSGRQFSNSRSEMNVSTLELGDSALYLCASSLGEGAYGYTFGSGTRLTVV.

CDR3 amino acids: CASSFSSTNEKLFF. CDR3 DNA: TGTGCCAGCAGTTTCTCCTCAACTAATGAAAAACTGTTTTTT. The chain recombines TRBV28 with TRBJ1-4; D not certain. Looked up from germline, CDR1 is MDHEN and CDR2 is SYDVKM. The CDR3 is 14 amino acids. Trimming took off 3 bases at V and 0 bases at J, with 5 bases between the two ends.

This clone was recorded once. The CDR3, as DNA: TGTGCCAGCAGCTTGAACAGCGGGAGGTACAATGAGCAGTTCTTC. Amino acid sequence: CASSLNSGRYNEQFF. The J gene is TRBJ2-1, the V gene TRBV5-6; 9 bases fit TRBD2. The CDR3 loop spans 15 amino acids. The germline gives CDR1 SGHDT, CDR2 YYEEEE. J gave up 4 bases and V 1 base, and 3 bases lay outside the gene matches.

The V call is TRBV5-1, the J call TRBJ2-1; D is uncertain. The germline CDR1 and CDR2 sequences are SGHRS and YFSETQ. Between the trimmed V and J ends, which lost 0 bases and 2 bases, there was a span of 6 bases. This CDR3 comprises 14 residues. CDR3 sequence reads: CASSLGQAYNEQFF. CDR3 nucleotide sequence: TGCGCCAGCAGCTTGGGGCAGGCCTACAATGAGCAGTTCTTC.

The V call is TRBV5-1, the J call TRBJ2-7; TRBD2 matches at 11 bases. The CDR3 spans 16 residues. Germline V gene sequence: CDR1 SGHRS, CDR2 YFSETQ. Trimming removed 5 bases from V and 2 bases from J; junction bases left unmatched: 9. The CDR3 nucleotides are TGCGCCAGCAGGGCGCGGACTAGCGGGTTTACCTACGAGCAGTACTTC. It translates to CASRARTSGFTYEQYF.

Only a few counts were recorded for this clone. J is TRBJ2-5 and V is TRBV3-1 (or the pseudogene TRBV3-2), with 7 bases identical to TRBD1. CDR1 and CDR2 from the germline V gene are LGHDT and YNNKEL (reference sequence). There are 16 residues in the CDR3. J was trimmed by 5 bases and V by 1 base; bases with no gene match: 10. DNA of the CDR3: TGTGCCAGCAGCCAAGTGACAGGGAACGATTGGGAGACCCAGTACTTC. Translated: CASSQVTGNDWETQYF.